The clone carrying this TCR beta chain was counted ten times or more. What it recognizes is unknown. This specimen belongs to a study of read filtering for tumor transcriptome and immune sequencing. Study-wide results and caveats: This fraction held mixed bone marrow immune cells after CD138-negative sorting. Correlation between methods rose after single-read clonotypes were removed. About 81.9% of IR-seq clonotypes had one read, totaling 3% to 4% of reads; RNA-seq: 74.6% and 44.6%.

This CDR3 has 14 amino acids. Germline lookup yields CDR1 DFQATT and CDR2 SNEGSKA (reference sequence). The V end was cut by 0 bases, the J end by 9 bases, with 15 bases between. Molecular barcoded adaptors covering alpha/delta and beta/gamma chains were used on 400 ng RNA. MiXCR, applied by TCRdb to the reads, yields one record per CDR3 protein. The sample yields 100,000 to 150,000 distinct CDR3 sequences, 13% seen once. What was sequenced was a population of CD138-negative cells sorted from bone marrow. This clonotype originated in a donor aged 40 or over with multiple myeloma. The chain links TRBV20-1 to TRBJ2-1; possible D gene TRBD2, 5 bases. The CDR3 protein is CSARDNWRSSEQFF. CDR3 sequence (DNA): TGCAGTGCTAGAGATAATTGGAGGTCCTCTGAGCAGTTCTTC.